These T cell receptor beta chains were read from a single sample in a study of human T cells and chemical hapten exposure. Via MiXCR, TCRdb re-called the RACE reads, giving one row per CDR3 protein. The sample yields roughly 380,000 distinct CDR3 sequences, more than 4.5% seen once. Sequences were derived from whole blood, sampled in connection with sensitization to the hapten diphenylcyclopropenone (DPC). The receptors shown here come from a woman between 45 and 65 years old with alopecia areata. Some clones in this sample may be carry-over from other donors' samples. Both conserved end residues are part of each CDR3. D genes are given only for firm matches. The size field is filled for only some rows; it gives once, few, many or a size class.

len	abundance	j_gene	v_gene	d_gene	CDR3aa	CDR3nt
16	many	TRBJ2-5	TRBV3-1	TRBD2	CASSLWTSGGTETQYF	TGTGCCAGCAGCCTCTGGACTAGCGGGGGGACGGAGACCCAGTACTTC
14	few	TRBJ2-7	TRBV2	-	CASSEGDGSYEQYF	TGTGCCAGCAGTGAAGGGGACGGGTCGTACGAGCAGTACTTC
12	many	TRBJ1-2	TRBV29-1	-	CSVEWYDYGYTF	TGCAGCGTTGAGTGGTATGACTATGGCTACACCTTC
15	few	TRBJ2-1	TRBV28	-	CASIPSGPRYNEQFF	TGTGCCAGCATCCCCAGCGGCCCTCGTTACAATGAGCAGTTCTTC
14	few	TRBJ2-1	TRBV5-5	TRBD2	CASSVLLADNEQFF	TGTGCCAGCAGCGTCCTACTAGCGGACAATGAGCAGTTCTTC
16	many	TRBJ2-7	TRBV14	TRBD1	CASSSRRDRVTNEQYF	TGTGCCAGCAGCTCTCGTCGGGACAGGGTGACAAACGAGCAGTACTTC
17	-	TRBJ2-3	TRBV7-2	TRBD2	CASSFRSGAGYTDTQYF	TGTGCCAGCAGCTTCCGGTCGGGAGCGGGATACACAGATACGCAGTATTTT
14	few	TRBJ2-3	TRBV20-1	-	CSARGRSRPGTQYF	TGCAGTGCTAGGGGGAGGAGCCGCCCGGGAACGCAGTATTTT
15	many	TRBJ2-3	TRBV6-6	-	CASSYSARGGDTQYF	TGTGCCAGCAGTTACTCGGCCCGGGGCGGCGATACGCAGTATTTT
15	many	TRBJ1-1	TRBV3-1	-	CASSQEFPLNTEAFF	TGTGCCAGCAGCCAAGAGTTCCCCCTGAACACTGAAGCTTTCTTT
17	many	TRBJ2-3	TRBV11-3	TRBD2	CASSLGATSGGTDTQYF	TGTGCCAGCAGCTTAGGGGCGACTAGCGGGGGCACAGATACGCAGTATTTT
13	many	TRBJ2-1	TRBV12-3/TRBV12-4	-	CASSSTRGAEQFF	TGTGCCAGCAGTTCCACTAGGGGAGCGGAGCAGTTCTTC
16	-	TRBJ1-1	TRBV4-3	-	CASSQGRLLRASEAFF	TGCGCCAGCAGCCAAGGGAGGCTTCTAAGGGCGTCTGAAGCTTTCTTT
13	few	TRBJ2-7	TRBV5-1	-	CASSLAYATELIF	TGCGCCAGCAGCTTGGCCTATGCCACTGAACTAATCTTC
16	-	TRBJ2-3	TRBV13	-	CASSSQDGRSTDTQYF	TGTGCCAGCAGCTCTCAGGACGGGCGGAGCACAGATACGCAGTATTTT
15	-	TRBJ2-7	TRBV4-3	-	CASSQDQIGPYEQYF	TGCGCCAGCAGCCAAGATCAAATCGGCCCGTACGAGCAGTACTTC